A selection of T cell receptor beta chains follows, all from one sample in a study of CD4 T cells in relation to SARS-CoV-2 and coronaviruses. TCRdb keeps only in-frame clones here, not all; method: immunoSEQ multiplex PCR. The sample includes about 56,000 clones, roughly nine tenths seen only once; the top ten take 0.4%. The sample was naive CD4+ T cells from PBMCs. The receptor source for this set is an adult with COVID-19. CDR3s leave out the opening cysteine and the closing phenylalanine or tryptophan. A D gene is named only where the DNA matches it firmly.

. TRBV18 ASSAGFGEQETQY
. TRBV7-6 ASSAWDSLNTGELF
. TRBV21-1 ASRNTSGLVWGSSYNEQF
TRBD1 TRBV5-1 ASSWDRGPYEQY
. TRBV11-2 ASSPYGGPEAF
. TRBV5-4 ASSFRQRKNTGELF
. TRBV20-1 SASPLALNTEAF
. TRBV5-6 ASSLWGAATYEQY
TRBD2 TRBV7-8 ASSKTGTRGNEQY
. TRBV7-8 ASSLSRANTEAF
TRBD1 TRBV18 ASSPGAGGNQPQH
. TRBV7-3 ASSLYRDVRVGQF
. TRBV19 ASSIGNNEQF
. TRBV5-8 ASSPREYQETQY
. TRBV19 ARGTHTKANTGELF
TRBD2 TRBV5-4 ASSRDQLAGAEQY
. TRBV5-4 ASSLAHGGITYEQY
TRBD1 TRBV18 ASSEGQGAGNEQF
TRBD1 TRBV10-3 AISDLRGKGSYEQY
. TRBV21-1 ASSNRQGRWGQPQH
. TRBV28 ARRVSSWETQY
. TRBV19 ASRPDYGAELF
TRBD1 TRBV9 ASSPDRAHEQF
TRBD1 TRBV15 ATSRGGTGLTQETQY
. TRBV6-1 ASSQERAWGDTQY
. TRBV19 ASSIGKNYGYT
. TRBV21-1 ASSKRGNQPQH
. TRBV7-6 ASSLRGSGKGYYEQY
. TRBV20-1 SALMTDTQY
. TRBV7-2 ASSPVGIEQY
. TRBV28 ASSLYQGGGYT
TRBD2 TRBV7-8 ASSLISGRGYNEQF
TRBD1 TRBV6-1 ASSQEQGAYGYT
. TRBV2 ASNGRVPETQY
. TRBV19 ASTSEGTDTQY
. TRBV30 AWSSQGYEQY
. TRBV10-3 ATRLVYEQY
. TRBV19 ASSIGTYNEQF
. TRBV30 AWRQAGEQY
TRBD1 TRBV30 AWSVRDRDNEQF